The 16 T cell receptor beta chains below were found in one sample sequenced in a study of T cell responses to AZD1222 COVID-19 vaccine. Data came from immunoSEQ multiplex PCR; TCRdb stores just in-frame clones and leaves some out. The sample includes around 150,000 clones, about 91% seen only once; the top ten take roughly 2.3%. The specimen comprised peripheral blood, sampled on day 0 of AZD1222 vaccination. These receptors originate from an adult in good health.

The rearrangement joins TRBV5-4 to TRBJ2-1; D gene unclear. The germline CDR1 and CDR2 sequences are SGHNT and YYREEE (reference sequence). The CDR3 runs to 13 residues. Trimming stripped 0 bases from V and 13 bases from J, with 14 bases between. CDR3 DNA: TGTGCCAGCAGCTTGGCACAGTCATTCAAACAGTTCTTC. It encodes CASSLAQSFKQFF.

This rearrangement joins TRBV4-2 to TRBJ2-5; tentatively, D is TRBD2 (6 bases). Germline assignment: CDR1 LGHNA and CDR2 YNFKEQ. The length of the CDR3 is 15 residues. Trimming pared 4 bases from V and 1 base from J, leaving 13 bases between. CDR3 coding DNA: TGTGCCAGCAGCCCGCTGGGGGGTCCCCAAGAGACCCAGTACTTC. It yields the protein CASSPLGGPQETQYF.

The J gene is TRBJ2-7, the V gene TRBV12-3 or TRBV12-4; D is uncertain. The CDR3 loop spans 13 amino acids. V shed 5 bases and J shed 4 bases, with 12 bases lying between them. The CDR3 here is CASSPGPYYEQYF. DNA for the CDR3: TGTGCCAGCAGTCCTGGCCCTTATTACGAGCAGTACTTC.

This clone has only a few counts. This chain connects TRBV5-6 to TRBJ2-7; D gene uncertain. V was clipped by 2 bases and J by 2 bases, with 2 bases between them. Germline V gene data show CDR1 as SGHDT and CDR2 as YYEEEE. The CDR3 is made up of 11 amino acids. CDR3 region: CASSLTYEQYF. The CDR3 nucleotides are TGTGCCAGCAGCTTAACCTACGAGCAGTACTTC.

This clone has a single count. The J gene is TRBJ1-2, the V gene TRBV3-1 (or the pseudogene TRBV3-2), with no clear D. CDR1 and CDR2 (germline): LGHDT, YNNKEL (reference sequence). This CDR3 spans 14 amino acids. V was pared by 1 base and J by 8 bases, with 14 bases between. CDR3 nucleotides: TGTGCCAGCAGCCAAGCGGGAGGCCAAGGGGGCTACACCTTC. Translating it yields CASSQAGGQGGYTF.

The chain employs TRBV3-1 (or the pseudogene TRBV3-2) and TRBJ2-1; TRBD1 aligns across 11 bases. There are 13 residues in the CDR3. With 5 bases clipped from V and 7 bases from J, the junction kept 1 base outside the gene matches. Germline V lookup: CDR1 LGHDT, CDR2 YNNKEL (reference sequence). The CDR3 DNA sequence: TGTGCCAGCAGCGGGACAGGGGGGAATGAGCAGTTCTTC. Residues: CASSGTGGNEQFF.

J is TRBJ1-3 and V is TRBV3-1 (or the pseudogene TRBV3-2), with 7 nucleotides matching TRBD1. Germline loops: CDR1 LGHDT, CDR2 YNNKEL (reference sequence). CDR3 length: 16 residues. J gave up 0 bases and V 3 bases, and 5 bases lay outside the gene matches. CDR3 sequence reads: CASSHPGTDSGNTIYF. DNA of the CDR3: TGTGCCAGCAGCCACCCTGGGACAGACTCTGGAAACACCATATATTTT.

The rearrangement uses TRBV27 and TRBJ1-1; D ambiguous. V lost 6 bases and J 3 bases, leaving 14 bases between the germline ends. The CDR3 is made up of 14 amino acids. Germline loops: CDR1 MNHEY, CDR2 SMNVEV (reference sequence). The DNA of the CDR3 is TGTGCCAGCAGCGCACTTGGGGAGCACACTGAAGCTTTCTTT. It specifies CASSALGEHTEAFF.

The chain links TRBV5-1 to TRBJ2-4, with D unclear. V shed 4 bases and J shed 3 bases, with 14 bases lying between them. In germline, CDR1 is SGHRS, CDR2 YFSETQ. This CDR3 region has 15 residues. The CDR3 loop is CASSQPTANKNIQYF. The CDR3 DNA reads as TGCGCCAGCAGCCAGCCTACAGCCAACAAAAACATTCAGTACTTC.

The chain joins TRBV6-4 to TRBJ2-7; 8 bases match TRBD2. Germline V CDR1 and CDR2: MRHNA, SNTAGT. V shed 3 bases and J 5 bases; nucleotides not matched to a gene: 6. There are 14 residues in the CDR3. CDR3 in amino acids: CASSDVRGANEQYF. The CDR3, as DNA: TGTGCCAGCAGTGATGTGCGGGGGGCGAACGAGCAGTACTTC.

The rearrangement joins TRBV5-1 to TRBJ2-2, with TRBD2 matching over 8 bases. This CDR3 spans 17 amino acids. J gave up 3 bases and V 0 bases, and 7 bases lay outside the gene matches. Germline lookup yields CDR1 SGHRS and CDR2 YFSETQ. The chain's CDR3 is CASSLAGRGAYTGELFF. The CDR3 coding sequence is TGCGCCAGCAGCTTGGCGGGGCGGGGGGCCTACACCGGGGAGCTGTTTTTT.

The J gene is TRBJ1-1, the V gene TRBV30, with 8 bases that match TRBD1. Germline values: CDR1 GTSNPN, CDR2 SVGIG (reference sequence). The CDR3 runs 14 residues. Germline trimming cut 4 bases from V and 0 bases from J; bases unmatched to any gene: 4. CDR3 sequence (DNA): TGTGCCTGGACCTCGACAGGGGTGAACACTGAAGCTTTCTTT. This codes for CAWTSTGVNTEAFF.

The J gene is TRBJ1-5, the V gene TRBV29-1; the match to TRBD1 covers 7 bases. Germline CDR1 SQVTM, CDR2 ANQGSEA. J was trimmed by 5 bases and V by 6 bases; bases with no gene match: 7. The CDR3 sequence is 13 residues long. CDR3 loop: CSVGQAKHQPQHF. For the CDR3, the DNA is TGCAGCGTCGGACAGGCTAAGCATCAGCCCCAGCATTTT.

V and J are TRBV7-3 and TRBJ1-1; D is unclear. CDR3 length: 13 residues. The germline V gene encodes CDR1 SGHTA and CDR2 FQGTGA. V lost 2 bases to trimming and J lost 8 bases, with 12 bases between them. CDR3 DNA sequence: TGTGCCAGCAGCTTAGGCGGAGGCAGCGAAGCTTTCTTT. Residues: CASSLGGGSEAFF.

CDR3 in amino acids: CASSHQLRGLAGGSSYNEQFF. CDR3 nucleotides: TGCGCCAGCAGCCATCAACTGAGGGGACTAGCGGGAGGTAGCTCCTACAATGAGCAGTTCTTC. The chain employs TRBV4-1 and TRBJ2-1; 15 bases align to TRBD2. The V gene's germline CDR1 is MGHRA and CDR2 YSYEKL. The CDR3 has 21 amino acids. Trimming took 3 bases from V and 0 from J; bases not matched to a gene: 12.

The chain employs TRBV5-6 and TRBJ1-4; 8 bases map to TRBD1. The CDR3 length is 14 residues. Germline assignment: CDR1 SGHDT and CDR2 YYEEEE. Trimming at V came to 4 bases and at J to 5 bases, leaving 4 bases not matched to a gene. The chain's CDR3 is CASSRTGYNEKLFF. The CDR3 nucleotides are TGTGCCAGCAGCCGGACAGGGTACAATGAAAAACTGTTTTTT.